The 28 T cell receptor beta chains reported below all come from one sample, sequenced in a study of long-term antiretroviral therapy in people with HIV. Investigators performed immunoSEQ version v3.0 at survey level. Profiled with immunoSEQ multiplex PCR; TCRdb holds only in-frame clones, not every one. Among some 29,000 clones, 90% were seen once, and the ten largest hold roughly 8%. This material consisted of unsorted PBMCs, taken 3.2 years before starting antiretroviral therapy. The receptors originated from a man in his forties or fifties with HIV.

The chain joins TRBV5-1 to TRBJ2-7; D unresolved. Per the germline V gene, CDR1 is SGHRS and CDR2 is YFSETQ. The CDR3 is made up of 12 amino acids. The V gene lost 1 base and the J gene lost 6 bases, with 8 bases spanning the gap. The CDR3 region is CASSLTASEQYF. CDR3 DNA: TGCGCCAGCAGCTTGACAGCGTCCGAGCAGTACTTC.

This chain joins TRBV5-1 and TRBJ1-1, with 7 positions matching TRBD1. V gave up 1 base and J gave up 4 bases; unmatched junction bases: 4. The CDR3 loop spans 14 amino acids. Per the germline V gene, CDR1 is SGHRS and CDR2 is YFSETQ. As DNA, the CDR3 is TGCGCCAGCAGCTTGACAGGGGTAGTCACTGAAGCTTTCTTT. Protein: CASSLTGVVTEAFF.

The V and J genes are TRBV11-3 and TRBJ2-2, with 11 positions matching TRBD2. The CDR3 covers 17 residues. V shed 1 base, J shed 6 bases, and the junction held 7 bases outside the gene matches. Germline CDR1 reads SGHNT; CDR2 reads YENEEA. For the CDR3, the DNA is TGTGCCAGCAGCTTAGCTCCAAGTAGCGGGGGGGCCGGGGAGCTGTTTTTT. It yields the protein CASSLAPSSGGAGELFF.

The chain joins TRBV11-3 to TRBJ2-1; tentatively, D is TRBD2 (5 bases). Germline V lookup: CDR1 SGHNT, CDR2 YENEEA. The CDR3 is 15 residues long. Trimming took 5 bases from V and 6 from J, leaving 17 bases between them. The CDR3 region is CASSNLASYPNEQFF. The CDR3 region has the DNA TGTGCCAGCAGCAACCTAGCTTCGTATCCCAATGAGCAGTTCTTC.

This sequence joins TRBV11-2 and TRBJ2-5; possibly TRBD2 for D (6 bases). V was trimmed by 5 bases and J by 0 bases, leaving 10 bases between them. Germline V gene data show CDR1 as SGHAT and CDR2 as FQNNGV. This CDR3 is 14 amino acids long. The CDR3 sequence is CASSRRRDQETQYF. In DNA form, the CDR3 reads TGTGCCAGCAGCCGAAGGAGGGACCAAGAGACCCAGTACTTC.

The chain joins TRBV4-1 to TRBJ2-4; 11 bases fit TRBD2. Germline-derived CDR1 and CDR2 are MGHRA and YSYEKL. V gave up 1 base and J gave up 1 base; unmatched junction bases: 6. CDR3 size: 18 residues. CDR3 sequence reads: CASSQGVAGGRAKNIQYF. The CDR3 coding sequence is TGCGCCAGCAGCCAAGGGGTAGCGGGGGGGCGGGCCAAAAACATTCAGTACTTC.

This sequence joins TRBV5-1 and TRBJ1-6; maybe TRBD1 (5 bases). Germline V lookup: CDR1 SGHRS, CDR2 YFSETQ. With 5 bases removed from V and 9 bases from J, the gap between germline ends came to 18 bases. The CDR3 runs to 15 residues. The CDR3 here is CASRGGAERVSPLHF. The CDR3 nucleotides read TGCGCCAGCAGGGGAGGGGCCGAGAGGGTTTCACCCCTCCACTTT.

V usage is TRBV6-5 and J usage is TRBJ2-3; 7 bases line up with TRBD1. The trim removed 6 bases at V and 0 bases at J, leaving 6 bases unmatched. Looked up from germline, CDR1 is MNHEY and CDR2 is SVGAGI. The CDR3 has 15 amino acids. This CDR3 is CASRRQGTSTDTQYF. Written as DNA, the CDR3 is TGTGCCAGCAGGAGACAGGGAACTAGCACAGATACGCAGTATTTT.

V and J are TRBV11-3 and TRBJ2-2, with 8 bases fitting TRBD2. J gave up 2 bases and V 3 bases, and 2 bases lay outside the gene matches. The germline V gene has CDR1 SGHNT and CDR2 YENEEA. This CDR3 region has 15 residues. The CDR3 here is CASSLRGANTGELFF. DNA for the CDR3: TGTGCCAGCAGCTTGCGGGGGGCAAACACCGGGGAGCTGTTTTTT.

The CDR3 DNA reads TGTGCCAGCAGCTTAGTCGGGGGAGCGAACACCGGGGAGCTGTTTTTT. Amino acid sequence: CASSLVGGANTGELFF. The chain has TRBV11-3 and TRBJ2-2, with D possibly being TRBD2 (6 bases). V was shortened by 1 base and J by 0 bases, with 9 bases between the two germline ends. CDR1 SGHNT and CDR2 YENEEA come from the germline V gene. This CDR3 contains 16 residues.

The chain joins TRBV9 to TRBJ2-3; 12 nucleotides line up with TRBD2. The CDR3 contains 16 residues. With 0 bases clipped from V and 4 bases from J, the junction kept 3 bases outside the gene matches. Germline V gene sequence: CDR1 SGDLS, CDR2 YYNGEE. The CDR3 loop reads CASSVGGLAGSDTQYF. CDR3 sequence (DNA): TGTGCCAGCAGCGTAGGCGGACTAGCGGGATCAGATACGCAGTATTTT.

The chain couples TRBV6-4 to TRBJ2-3; 8 positions match TRBD2. The CDR3 is made up of 15 amino acids. The germline gives CDR1 MRHNA, CDR2 SNTAGT. The trim removed 6 bases at V and 1 base at J, leaving 6 bases unmatched. The CDR3 nucleotides are TGTGCCAGCAGCCCGGGGGGGGAAGGCACAGATACGCAGTATTTT. Protein product: CASSPGGEGTDTQYF.

V usage is TRBV7-3 and J usage is TRBJ1-1, with no clear D. Germline-derived CDR1 and CDR2 are SGHTA and FQGTGA. The V gene lost 5 bases and the J gene lost 2 bases, with 9 bases spanning the gap. The CDR3 contains 13 residues. CDR3 amino acids: CASSANFNTEAFF. The CDR3 DNA is TGTGCCAGCAGCGCCAATTTTAACACTGAAGCTTTCTTT.

The chain employs TRBV2 and TRBJ2-3; D remains ambiguous. Deletions cut 6 bases from V and 11 bases from J, with 18 bases between. There are 13 residues in the CDR3. Germline V lookup: CDR1 SNHLY, CDR2 FYNNEI. The CDR3 DNA follows: TGTGCCAGCAGACAATCCGCCCCGACGGAGCAGTATTTT. Protein product: CASRQSAPTEQYF.

V and J are TRBV15 and TRBJ2-7; 10 nucleotides line up with TRBD2. The CDR3 sequence is 15 residues long. CDR1 and CDR2 (germline): LNHNV, YYDKDF (reference sequence). The junction had 5 bases not matched to a gene; V was cut back by 3 bases and J by 3 bases. CDR3 coding DNA: TGTGCCACCAGCAGGCCAGCGGGAGGGGGCTACGAGCAGTACTTC. It is translated as CATSRPAGGGYEQYF.

CDR3 nucleotides: TGCGCCAGCAGCCAAGATTCTGTGACACCTAGCACAGATACGCAGTATTTT. Amino acids: CASSQDSVTPSTDTQYF. The V and J genes are TRBV4-3 and TRBJ2-3; no firm D call. Trimming stripped 0 bases from V and 0 bases from J, with 13 bases between. CDR3 length: 17 amino acids. Germline assignment: CDR1 LGHNA and CDR2 YSLEER.

The rearrangement links TRBV11-1 to TRBJ2-7; D may be TRBD2 (7 bases). Trimming cost V 1 base and J 2 bases, with 15 bases left between them. Germline CDR1 and CDR2: SGHAT and FQDESV (reference sequence). This CDR3 region has 16 residues. CDR3 in DNA: TGTGCCAGCAGCTTAGGGGCGGGGGCAGAGGCCTACGAGCAGTACTTC. Its protein product is CASSLGAGAEAYEQYF.

The chain combines TRBV6-6 with TRBJ2-7, with D possibly called TRBD1 or TRBD2 (5 bases each). Germline values: CDR1 MNHNY, CDR2 SVGAGI (reference sequence). The CDR3 runs to 13 residues. The CDR3 nucleotides are TGTGGGGCCCGAGGAGGACAAAACTGGGAGCAGTACTTC. Its translation is CGARGGQNWEQYF.

In the case of this clone: Relative to the germline gene, one junction end is altered; a read error may explain this. This chain links TRBV29-1 with TRBJ1-4; 8 bases align to TRBD1. CDR3 size: 13 residues. Per the germline V gene, CDR1 is SQVTM and CDR2 is ANQGSEA. The CDR3 sequence: CSVEDRAKEKLFF. CDR3 coding DNA: TGCAGCGTAGAGGACAGGGCTAAGGAAAAACTGTTTTTT.

This clone was detected only a few times. The rearrangement joins TRBV6-1 to TRBJ1-5, with TRBD1 matching over 10 bases. CDR3 size: 18 residues. Trimming took 4 bases from V and 1 from J; bases not matched to a gene: 10. Germline values: CDR1 MNHNS, CDR2 SASEGT. CDR3: CASSGWAGTGDSNQPQHF. The DNA of the CDR3 is TGTGCCAGCAGTGGTTGGGCGGGGACAGGGGACAGCAATCAGCCCCAGCATTTT.

The CDR3 DNA sequence: TGTGCCAGCAGTCCAGGGGGCGGCACAGATACGCAGTATTTT. As protein: CASSPGGGTDTQYF. This chain joins TRBV2 and TRBJ2-3, with TRBD1 matching 8 bases. This CDR3 comprises 14 residues. CDR1 and CDR2 (germline): SNHLY, FYNNEI. J lost 1 base, V lost 5 bases, and 2 bases had no gene match.

V is TRBV18 and J is TRBJ1-4, with D possibly matching TRBD1 (6 bases). V lost 2 bases and J 8 bases, leaving 6 bases between the germline ends. This CDR3 comprises 12 residues. The germline gives CDR1 KGHSH, CDR2 LQKENI. The CDR3: CASSPGQEKLFF. CDR3 coding DNA: TGTGCCAGCTCACCAGGACAGGAAAAACTGTTTTTT.

This clone was seen just once. This chain links TRBV9 with TRBJ2-2; D perhaps matches TRBD2 (5 bases). Per the germline V gene, CDR1 is SGDLS and CDR2 is YYNGEE. V was pared by 0 bases and J by 0 bases, with 12 bases between. The CDR3 runs to 17 residues. Here the CDR3 DNA reads TGTGCCAGCAGCGTAGACCAGGAGAGGGCGAACACCGGGGAGCTGTTTTTT. As protein: CASSVDQERANTGELFF.

This chain connects TRBV29-1 to TRBJ2-3, with D tentatively TRBD1 (6 bases). This CDR3 region has 13 residues. V was pared by 4 bases and J by 8 bases, with 16 bases between. Per the germline V gene, CDR1 is SQVTM and CDR2 is ANQGSEA. The CDR3 sequence: CSVGQVSHVTQYF. The CDR3 nucleotides read TGCAGCGTTGGACAGGTATCTCACGTTACGCAGTATTTT.

The J gene is TRBJ1-3, the V gene TRBV28, with TRBD1 matching over 11 bases. There are 14 residues in the CDR3. The trim removed 6 bases at V and 11 bases at J, leaving 9 bases unmatched. The germline CDR1 and CDR2 sequences are MDHEN and SYDVKM. The CDR3 spells CASSPGQGGLPIYF. The CDR3 nucleotides read TGTGCCAGCAGCCCGGGACAGGGGGGCCTCCCCATATATTTT.

The V gene is TRBV29-1, the J gene TRBJ1-2; D unresolved. Germline CDR1 and CDR2: SQVTM and ANQGSEA. Trimming cost V 7 bases and J 0 bases, with 18 bases left between them. The CDR3 is 15 residues long. The CDR3: CSATPLTAANYGYTF. In nucleotides, the CDR3 is TGCAGCGCTACCCCTTTGACCGCAGCTAACTATGGCTACACCTTC.

The chain combines TRBV29-1 with TRBJ2-3; maybe TRBD2 (7 bases). Germline CDR1 reads SQVTM; CDR2 reads ANQGSEA. The CDR3 totals 13 residues. Trimming cost V 7 bases and J 4 bases, with 15 bases left between them. This CDR3 is CSGGGKASDTQYF. DNA of the CDR3: TGCAGCGGGGGGGGCAAGGCTTCAGATACGCAGTATTTT.

This clone was found once. The chain carries TRBV5-1 and TRBJ2-5; no reliable D call. V gave up 0 bases and J gave up 3 bases, with 9 bases separating them. Per germline, CDR1 SGHRS and CDR2 YFSETQ. The CDR3 extends over 14 amino acids. The CDR3 sequence: CASSLVAHEETQYF. The CDR3 coding sequence is TGCGCCAGCAGCTTGGTAGCACACGAAGAGACCCAGTACTTC.